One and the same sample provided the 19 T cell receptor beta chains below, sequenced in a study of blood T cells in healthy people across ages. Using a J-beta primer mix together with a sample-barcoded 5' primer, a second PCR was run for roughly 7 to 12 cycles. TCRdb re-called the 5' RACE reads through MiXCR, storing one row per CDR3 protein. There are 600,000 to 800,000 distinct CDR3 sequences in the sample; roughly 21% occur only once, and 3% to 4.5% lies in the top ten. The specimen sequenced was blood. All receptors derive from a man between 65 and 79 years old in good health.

The DNA of the CDR3 is TGTGCCAGCAGCGGACTAGCCGGGTACGAGCAGTACTTC. This translates into CASSGLAGYEQYF. J is TRBJ2-7 and V is TRBV12-3 or TRBV12-4; 8 bases fit TRBD2. V lost 6 bases to trimming and J lost 4 bases; unmatched junction nucleotides: 5. There are 13 residues in the CDR3.

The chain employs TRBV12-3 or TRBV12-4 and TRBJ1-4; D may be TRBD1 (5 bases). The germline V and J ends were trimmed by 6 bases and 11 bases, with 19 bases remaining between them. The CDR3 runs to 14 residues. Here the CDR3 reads CASSKQELMGKLFF. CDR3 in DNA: TGTGCCAGCAGCAAACAGGAACTAATGGGGAAACTGTTTTTT.

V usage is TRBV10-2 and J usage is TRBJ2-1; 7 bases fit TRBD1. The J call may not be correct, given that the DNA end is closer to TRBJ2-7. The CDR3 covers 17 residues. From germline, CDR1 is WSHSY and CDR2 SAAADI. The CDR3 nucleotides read TGCGCCAGCAGTGAGTCGAAAGGAGTACAGGGGTCCTACGAGCAGTACTTC. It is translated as CASSESKGVQGSYEQYF.

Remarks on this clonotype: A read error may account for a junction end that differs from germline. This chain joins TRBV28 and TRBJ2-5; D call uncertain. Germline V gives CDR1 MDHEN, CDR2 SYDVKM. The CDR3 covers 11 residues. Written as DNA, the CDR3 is TGTGCCGGCAGCCTGGGGGAGACCCAGTACTTC. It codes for CAGSLGETQYF.

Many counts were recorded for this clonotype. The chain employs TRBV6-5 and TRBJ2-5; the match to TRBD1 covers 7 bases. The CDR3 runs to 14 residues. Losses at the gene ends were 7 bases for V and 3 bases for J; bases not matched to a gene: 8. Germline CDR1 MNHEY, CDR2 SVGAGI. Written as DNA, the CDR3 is TGTGCCAGCAAGCTCGGGACAGATAAAGAGACCCAGTACTTC. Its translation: CASKLGTDKETQYF.

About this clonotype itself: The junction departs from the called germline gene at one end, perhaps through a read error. In DNA, the CDR3 is TGTGCCAACAGTTTAGGTGGGGGGAACACTGAGGCTTTCTTT. This translates into CANSLGGGNTEAFF. The rearrangement uses TRBV12-3 or TRBV12-4 and TRBJ1-1; TRBD1 is a possible D gene (5 bases). The CDR3 extends over 14 amino acids.

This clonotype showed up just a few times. CDR3 residues: CASSGGLGGGYEQYF. The CDR3 region has the DNA TGTGCCAGCAGTGGGGGGCTGGGAGGTGGCTACGAGCAGTACTTC. The chain uses TRBV12-3 or TRBV12-4 and TRBJ2-5; D may match TRBD1 or TRBD2 (6 bases each). The J call is uncertain, as TRBJ2-7 better fits the DNA end. The CDR3 extends over 15 amino acids.

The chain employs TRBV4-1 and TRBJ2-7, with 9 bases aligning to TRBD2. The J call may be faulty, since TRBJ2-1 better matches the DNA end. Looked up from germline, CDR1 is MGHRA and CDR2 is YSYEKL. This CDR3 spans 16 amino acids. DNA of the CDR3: TGCGCCTCTTTAGCCGGGGCGGGGGGGAGCTACAATGAGCAGTTCTTC. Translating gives CASLAGAGGSYNEQFF.

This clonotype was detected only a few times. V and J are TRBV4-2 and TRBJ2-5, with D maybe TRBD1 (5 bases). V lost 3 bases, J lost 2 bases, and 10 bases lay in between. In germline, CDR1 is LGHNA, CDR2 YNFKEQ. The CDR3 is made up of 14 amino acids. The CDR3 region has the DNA TGTGCCAGCAGCCAGGAACAGGCACAAGAGACCCAGTACTTC. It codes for CASSQEQAQETQYF.

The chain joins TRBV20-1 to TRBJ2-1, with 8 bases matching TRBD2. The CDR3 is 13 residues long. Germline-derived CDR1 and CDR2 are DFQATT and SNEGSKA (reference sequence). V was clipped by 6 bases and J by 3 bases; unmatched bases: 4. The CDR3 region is CSANSGSYNEQFF. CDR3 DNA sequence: TGCAGTGCCAACAGCGGGAGCTACAATGAGCAGTTCTTC.

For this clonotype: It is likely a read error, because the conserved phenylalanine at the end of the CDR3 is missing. The CDR3 nucleotides read TGCAGCGTTGAAGGGGGGCGGTCCAATGAGCAGTTCTTG. Encoded protein: CSVEGGRSNEQFL. The chain is built from TRBV29-1 and TRBJ2-1; D is possibly TRBD1 (6 bases). The V end lost 1 base, the J end lost 6 bases, and 10 bases lay between the germline ends. Per the germline V gene, CDR1 is SQVTM and CDR2 is ANQGSEA. The CDR3 sequence is 13 residues long.

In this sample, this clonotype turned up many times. The CDR3 bases are TGTGCCAGCAGCTTAGAGGACCTCCGGGACATTCAGTACTTC. It specifies CASSLEDLRDIQYF. The chain combines TRBV7-9 with TRBJ2-4; no definite D call. Trimming removed 1 base at V and 8 bases at J, with 12 bases between. The CDR3 contains 14 residues. CDR1 and CDR2 (germline): SEHNR, FQNEAQ (reference sequence). Full variable domain (outside the CDR3, taken from reference TRBV7-9 and TRBJ2-4): DTGVSQNPRHKITKRGQNVTFRCDPISEHNRLYWYRQTLGQGPEFLTYFQNEAQLEKSRLLSDRFSAERPKGSFSTLEIQRTEQGDSAMYLCASSLEDLRDIQYFGAGTRLSVL.

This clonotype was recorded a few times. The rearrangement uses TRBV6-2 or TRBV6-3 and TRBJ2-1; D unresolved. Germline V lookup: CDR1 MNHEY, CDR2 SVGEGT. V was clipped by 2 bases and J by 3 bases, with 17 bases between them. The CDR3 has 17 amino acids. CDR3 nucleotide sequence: TGTGCCAGCAGTTACCCACCGCCGAGACTGGGCTACAATGAGCAGTTCTTC. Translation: CASSYPPPRLGYNEQFF.

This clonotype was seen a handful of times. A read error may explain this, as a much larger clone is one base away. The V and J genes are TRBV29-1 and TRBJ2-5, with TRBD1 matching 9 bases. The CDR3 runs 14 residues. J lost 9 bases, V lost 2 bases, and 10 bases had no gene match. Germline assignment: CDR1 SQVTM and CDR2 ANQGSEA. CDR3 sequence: CSVEPGQGIEPQYF. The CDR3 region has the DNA TGCAGCGTTGAACCCGGACAGGGGATCGAGCCCCAGTACTTC. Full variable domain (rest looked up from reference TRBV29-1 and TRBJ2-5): SAVISQKPSRDICQRGTSLTIQCQVDSQVTMMFWYRQQPGQSLTLIATANQGSEATYESGFVIDKFPISRPNLTFSTLTVSNMSPEDSSIYLCSVEPGQGIEPQYFGPGTRLLVL.

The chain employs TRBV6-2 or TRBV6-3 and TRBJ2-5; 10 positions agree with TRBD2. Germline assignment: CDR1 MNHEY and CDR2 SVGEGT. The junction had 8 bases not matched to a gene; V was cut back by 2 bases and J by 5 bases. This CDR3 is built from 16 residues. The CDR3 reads CASSYGSGRARETQYF. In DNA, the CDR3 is TGTGCCAGCAGTTACGGAAGCGGGAGGGCCCGGGAGACCCAGTACTTC.

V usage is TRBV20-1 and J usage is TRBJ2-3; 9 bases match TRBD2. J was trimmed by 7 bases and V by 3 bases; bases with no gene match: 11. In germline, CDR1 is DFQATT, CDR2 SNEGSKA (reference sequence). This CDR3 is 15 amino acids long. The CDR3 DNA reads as TGCAGTGCTAGTATGGCTAGCGGGGTTCCGAATACGCAGTATTTT. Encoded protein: CSASMASGVPNTQYF.

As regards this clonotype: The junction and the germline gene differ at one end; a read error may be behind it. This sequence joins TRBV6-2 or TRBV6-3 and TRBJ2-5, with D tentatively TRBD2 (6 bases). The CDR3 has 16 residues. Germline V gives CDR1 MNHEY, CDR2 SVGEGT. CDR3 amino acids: CASYSSWGSGKENQYF. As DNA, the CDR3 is TGTGCCAGCTACTCTTCTTGGGGTAGCGGAAAAGAGAACCAGTACTTC.

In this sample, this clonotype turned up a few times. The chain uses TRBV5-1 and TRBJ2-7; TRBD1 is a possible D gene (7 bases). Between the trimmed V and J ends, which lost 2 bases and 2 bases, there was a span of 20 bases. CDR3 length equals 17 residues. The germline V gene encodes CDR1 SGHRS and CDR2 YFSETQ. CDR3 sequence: CASSFSGGGPGAYEQYF. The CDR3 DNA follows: TGCGCCAGCAGCTTCTCTGGAGGGGGCCCGGGAGCCTACGAGCAGTACTTC.

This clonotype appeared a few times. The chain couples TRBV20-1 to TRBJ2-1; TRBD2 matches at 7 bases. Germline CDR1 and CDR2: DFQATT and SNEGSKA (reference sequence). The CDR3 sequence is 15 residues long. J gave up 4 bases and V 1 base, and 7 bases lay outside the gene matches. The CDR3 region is CSARVGSGGYNEQFF. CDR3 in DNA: TGCAGTGCTAGAGTCGGGTCGGGAGGATACAATGAGCAGTTCTTC.